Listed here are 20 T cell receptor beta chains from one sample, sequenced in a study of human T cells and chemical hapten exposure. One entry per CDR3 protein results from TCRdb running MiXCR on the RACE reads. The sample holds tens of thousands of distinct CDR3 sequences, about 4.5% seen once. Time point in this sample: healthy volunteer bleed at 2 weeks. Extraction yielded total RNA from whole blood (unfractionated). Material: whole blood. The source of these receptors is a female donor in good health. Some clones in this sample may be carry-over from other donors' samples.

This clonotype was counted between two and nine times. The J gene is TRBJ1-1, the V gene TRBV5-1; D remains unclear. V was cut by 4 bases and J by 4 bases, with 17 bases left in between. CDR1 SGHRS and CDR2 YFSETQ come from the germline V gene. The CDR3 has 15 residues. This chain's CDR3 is CASSATIKGGTEAFF. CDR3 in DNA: TGCGCCAGCAGCGCGACAATAAAGGGCGGCACTGAAGCTTTCTTT.

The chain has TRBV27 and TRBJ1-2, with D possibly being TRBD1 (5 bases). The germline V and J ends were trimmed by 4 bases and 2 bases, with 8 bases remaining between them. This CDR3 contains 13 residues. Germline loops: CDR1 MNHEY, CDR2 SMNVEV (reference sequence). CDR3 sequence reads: CASSSDSNYGYTF. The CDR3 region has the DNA TGTGCCAGCAGTTCTGACAGCAACTATGGCTACACCTTC.

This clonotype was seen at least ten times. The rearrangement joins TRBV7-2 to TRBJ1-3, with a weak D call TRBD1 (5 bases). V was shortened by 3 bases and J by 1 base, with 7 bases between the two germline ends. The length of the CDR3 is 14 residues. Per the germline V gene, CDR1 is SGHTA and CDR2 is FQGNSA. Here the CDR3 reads CASSFEGSGNTIYF. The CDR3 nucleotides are TGTGCCAGCAGCTTCGAGGGGTCTGGAAACACCATATATTTT.

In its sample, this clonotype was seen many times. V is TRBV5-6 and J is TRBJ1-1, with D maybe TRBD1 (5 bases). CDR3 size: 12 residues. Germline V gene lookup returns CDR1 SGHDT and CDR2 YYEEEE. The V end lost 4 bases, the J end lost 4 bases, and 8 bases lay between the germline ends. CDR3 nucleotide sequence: TGTGCCAGCAGCCGACAGTTCACTGAAGCTTTCTTT. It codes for CASSRQFTEAFF.

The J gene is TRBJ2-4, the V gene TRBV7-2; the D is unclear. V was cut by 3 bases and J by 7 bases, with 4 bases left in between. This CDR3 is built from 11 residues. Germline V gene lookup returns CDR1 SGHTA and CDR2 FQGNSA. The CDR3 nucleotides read TGTGCCAGCAGCTTGGGGAACATTCAGTACTTC. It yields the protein CASSLGNIQYF. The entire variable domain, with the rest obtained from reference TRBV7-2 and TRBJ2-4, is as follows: GAGVSQSPSNKVTEKGKDVELRCDPISGHTALYWYRQSLGQGLEFLIYFQGNSAPDKSGLPSDRFSAERTGGSVSTLTIQRTQQEDSAVYLCASSLGNIQYFGAGTRLSVL.

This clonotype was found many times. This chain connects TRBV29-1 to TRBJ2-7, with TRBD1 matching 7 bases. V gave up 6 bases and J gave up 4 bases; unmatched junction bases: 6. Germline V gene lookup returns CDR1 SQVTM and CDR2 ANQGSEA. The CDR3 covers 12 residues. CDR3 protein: CSVRTGPYEQYF. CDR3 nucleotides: TGCAGCGTCCGGACAGGCCCGTACGAGCAGTACTTC.

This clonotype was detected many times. CDR3: CAISEVTESRHTF. CDR3 sequence (DNA): TGTGCCATCAGTGAGGTGACAGAATCTCGACACACCTTC. The genes are TRBV10-3 and TRBJ1-2; D may be TRBD1 (5 bases). V lost 2 bases to trimming and J lost 12 bases, with 16 bases between them. There are 13 residues in the CDR3. CDR1 is ENHRY and CDR2 is SYGVKD in the germline V gene.

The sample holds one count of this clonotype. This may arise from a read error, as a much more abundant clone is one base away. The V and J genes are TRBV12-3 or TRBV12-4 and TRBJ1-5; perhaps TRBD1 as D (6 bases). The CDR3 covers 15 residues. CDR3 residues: CASSLYSQGNQPQNF. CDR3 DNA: TGTGCCAGCAGTTTGTACAGCCAGGGGAATCAGCCCCAGAATTTT.

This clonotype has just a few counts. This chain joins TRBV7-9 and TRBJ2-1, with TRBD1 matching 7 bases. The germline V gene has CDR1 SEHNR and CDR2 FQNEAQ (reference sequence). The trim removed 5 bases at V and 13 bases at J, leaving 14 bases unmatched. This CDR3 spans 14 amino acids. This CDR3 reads CASSAVGAGGKQFF. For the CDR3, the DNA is TGTGCCAGCAGCGCCGTAGGAGCAGGGGGTAAACAGTTCTTC.

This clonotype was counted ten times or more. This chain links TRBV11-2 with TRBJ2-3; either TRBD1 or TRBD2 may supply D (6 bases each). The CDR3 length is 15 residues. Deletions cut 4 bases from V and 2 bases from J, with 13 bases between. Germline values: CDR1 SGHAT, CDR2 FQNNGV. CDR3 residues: CASSSFGGPTDTQYF. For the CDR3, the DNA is TGTGCCAGCAGCTCGTTTGGGGGGCCCACAGATACGCAGTATTTT.

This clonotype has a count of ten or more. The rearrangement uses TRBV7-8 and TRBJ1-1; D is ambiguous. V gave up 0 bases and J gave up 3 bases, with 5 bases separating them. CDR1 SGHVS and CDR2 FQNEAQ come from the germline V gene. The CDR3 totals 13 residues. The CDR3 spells CASSLASDTEAFF. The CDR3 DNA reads TGTGCCAGCAGCTTAGCATCTGACACTGAAGCTTTCTTT.

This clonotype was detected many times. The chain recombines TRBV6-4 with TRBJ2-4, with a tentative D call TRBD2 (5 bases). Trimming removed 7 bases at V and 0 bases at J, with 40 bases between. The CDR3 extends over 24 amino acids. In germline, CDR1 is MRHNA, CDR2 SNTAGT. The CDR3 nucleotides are TGTGCCAGCAAAGGTAATCGTAGCGCGCCCGGAACCCGATTCGAGGACCTAGCCAAAAACATTCAGTACTTC. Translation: CASKGNRSAPGTRFEDLAKNIQYF.

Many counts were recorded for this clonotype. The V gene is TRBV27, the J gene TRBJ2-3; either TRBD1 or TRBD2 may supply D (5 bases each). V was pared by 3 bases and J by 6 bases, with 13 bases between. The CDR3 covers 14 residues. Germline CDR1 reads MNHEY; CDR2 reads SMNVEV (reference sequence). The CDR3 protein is CASSLGVGRDTQYF. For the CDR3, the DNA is TGTGCCAGCAGTTTGGGGGTTGGCCGGGATACGCAGTATTTT.

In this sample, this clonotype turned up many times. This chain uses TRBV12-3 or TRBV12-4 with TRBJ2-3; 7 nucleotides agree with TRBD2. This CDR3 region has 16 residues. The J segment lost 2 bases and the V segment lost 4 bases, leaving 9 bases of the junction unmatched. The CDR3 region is CASSSNYRGDTDTQYF. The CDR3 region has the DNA TGTGCCAGCAGTTCAAACTATCGGGGGGACACAGATACGCAGTATTTT.

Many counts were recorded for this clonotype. CDR3 residues: CASSRRDRSAEAFF. In nucleotides, the CDR3 is TGTGCCAGCTCACGAAGGGACAGGTCGGCTGAAGCTTTCTTT. V usage is TRBV18 and J usage is TRBJ1-1; 8 positions agree with TRBD1. V lost 4 bases and J lost 6; bases outside the gene matches: 7. The CDR3 has 14 amino acids. Germline CDR1 and CDR2: KGHSH and LQKENI.

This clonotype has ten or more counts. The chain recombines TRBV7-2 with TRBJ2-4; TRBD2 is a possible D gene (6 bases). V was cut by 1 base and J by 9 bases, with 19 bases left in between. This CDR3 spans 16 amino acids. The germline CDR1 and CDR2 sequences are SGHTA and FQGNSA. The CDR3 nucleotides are TGTGCCAGCAGCTTAGGTTGGGGGGAAATCCCTCCCATTCAGTACTTC. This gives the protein CASSLGWGEIPPIQYF.

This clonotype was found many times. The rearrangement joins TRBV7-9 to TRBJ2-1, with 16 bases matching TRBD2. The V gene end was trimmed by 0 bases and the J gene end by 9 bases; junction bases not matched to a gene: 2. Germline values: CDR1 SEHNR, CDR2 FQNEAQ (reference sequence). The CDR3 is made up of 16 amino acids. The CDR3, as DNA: TGTGCCAGCAGCTTAGCGGGACTAGCGGGGGGGGGTGAGCAGTTCTTC. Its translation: CASSLAGLAGGGEQFF.

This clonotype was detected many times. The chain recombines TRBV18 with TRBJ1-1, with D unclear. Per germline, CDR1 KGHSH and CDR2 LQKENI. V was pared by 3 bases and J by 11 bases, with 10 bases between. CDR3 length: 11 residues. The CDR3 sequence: CASSPRVGAFF. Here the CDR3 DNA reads TGTGCCAGCTCACCGCGGGTGGGCGCTTTCTTT.

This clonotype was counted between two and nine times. The CDR3 bases are TGTGCCAGCAGTGCGCTGACAGGGTGGGACACTGAAGCTTTCTTT. It translates to CASSALTGWDTEAFF. The chain couples TRBV6-1 to TRBJ1-1; 7 positions match TRBD1. J was trimmed by 3 bases and V by 4 bases; bases with no gene match: 8. This CDR3 region has 15 residues. Germline values: CDR1 MNHNS, CDR2 SASEGT.

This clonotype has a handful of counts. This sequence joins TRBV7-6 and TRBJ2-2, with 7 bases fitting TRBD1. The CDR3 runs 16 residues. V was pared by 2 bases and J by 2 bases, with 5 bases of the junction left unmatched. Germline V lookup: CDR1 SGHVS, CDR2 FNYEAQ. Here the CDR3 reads CASSLWGTDNTGELFF. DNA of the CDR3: TGTGCCAGCAGCTTATGGGGGACAGACAACACCGGGGAGCTGTTTTTT. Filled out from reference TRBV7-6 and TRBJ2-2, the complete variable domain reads GAGVSQSPRYKVTKRGQDVALRCDPISGHVSLYWYRQALGQGPEFLTYFNYEAQQDKSGLPNDRFSAERPEGSISTLTIQRTEQRDSAMYRCASSLWGTDNTGELFFGEGSRLTVL.